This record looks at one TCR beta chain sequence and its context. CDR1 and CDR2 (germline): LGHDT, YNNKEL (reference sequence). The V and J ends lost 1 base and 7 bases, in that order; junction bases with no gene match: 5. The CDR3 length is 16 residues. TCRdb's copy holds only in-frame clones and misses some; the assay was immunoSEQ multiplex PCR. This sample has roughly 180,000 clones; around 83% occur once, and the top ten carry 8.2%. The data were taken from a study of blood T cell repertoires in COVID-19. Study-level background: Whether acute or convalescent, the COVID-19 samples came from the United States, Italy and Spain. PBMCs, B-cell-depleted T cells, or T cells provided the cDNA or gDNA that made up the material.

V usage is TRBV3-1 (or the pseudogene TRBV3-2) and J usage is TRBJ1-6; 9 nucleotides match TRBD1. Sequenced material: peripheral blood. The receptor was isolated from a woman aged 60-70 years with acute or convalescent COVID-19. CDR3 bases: TGTGCCAGCAGCCAAGCCCCCGGGACAGGGAATTCACCCCTCCACTTT. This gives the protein CASSQAPGTGNSPLHF.